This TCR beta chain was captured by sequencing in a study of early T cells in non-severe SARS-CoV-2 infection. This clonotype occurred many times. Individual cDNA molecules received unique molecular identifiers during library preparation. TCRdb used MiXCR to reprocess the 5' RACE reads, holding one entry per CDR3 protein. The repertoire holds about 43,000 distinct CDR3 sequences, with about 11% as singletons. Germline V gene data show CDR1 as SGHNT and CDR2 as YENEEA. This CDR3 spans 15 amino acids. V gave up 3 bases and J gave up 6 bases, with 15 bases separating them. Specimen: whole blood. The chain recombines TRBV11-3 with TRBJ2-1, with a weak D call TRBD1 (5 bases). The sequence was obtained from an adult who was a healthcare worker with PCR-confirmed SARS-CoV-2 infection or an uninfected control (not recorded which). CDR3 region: CASSFRVSNLNEQFF. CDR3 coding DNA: TGTGCCAGCAGCTTCAGGGTCAGTAACCTCAATGAGCAGTTCTTC.